This is a list of T cell receptor beta chains from one sample in a study of patients and donors after allogeneic stem cell transplantation. In TCRdb, the RT-PCR reads were re-called with MiXCR into one record per CDR3 protein. Among about 200,000 distinct CDR3 sequences, around 40% were seen once, and the ten largest hold roughly 11%. What was sequenced was blood, either unsorted or a sorted T cell fraction (not recorded which). Source of these receptors: a human donor who was either an allogeneic HSCT recipient or a stem cell or donor lymphocyte infusion donor (not recorded which). It is not recorded whose cells these are; they may come from a transplant donor. The CDR3 runs from the conserved cysteine through the conserved F or W. Fields, in order: D gene, V gene, J gene, clone size, CDR3 protein, CDR3 DNA. A D gene is named only where the DNA matches it firmly. Some rows have no size entry. The others give once, few or many, or a class for an expanded clone.

TRBD2	TRBV7-2	TRBJ2-1	few	CASSSRYSGGSSYNEQFF	TGTGCCAGCAGCTCTAGATATAGCGGGGGGTCCTCCTACAATGAGCAGTTCTTC
NA	TRBV7-2	TRBJ1-1	NA	CASSRNRDFNTEAFF	TGTGCCAGCAGCCGCAACAGGGACTTTAACACTGAAGCTTTCTTT
NA	TRBV7-9	TRBJ1-2	NA	CASSSEGYDGYTF	TGTGCCAGCAGCTCCGAAGGATATGATGGCTACACCTTC
TRBD2	TRBV29-1	TRBJ2-3	few	CSVGGGLNPGGTDTQYF	TGCAGCGTTGGCGGGGGGCTTAACCCCGGAGGCACAGATACGCAGTATTTT
NA	TRBV5-1	TRBJ2-5	NA	CASSMTSFQETQYF	TGCGCCAGCAGCATGACTAGTTTTCAAGAGACCCAGTACTTC
NA	TRBV20-1	TRBJ1-4	NA	CSASNPTAGGEKLFF	TGCAGTGCTAGCAACCCTACGGCCGGGGGTGAAAAACTGTTTTTT
NA	TRBV5-1	TRBJ1-2	NA	CASSFKGSGYTF	TGCGCCAGCAGCTTTAAAGGGTCTGGCTACACCTTC
NA	TRBV12-3/TRBV12-4	TRBJ1-2	NA	CASSQSVYGYTF	TGTGCAAGCTCACAGAGTGTCTATGGCTACACCTTC
NA	TRBV10-3	TRBJ1-1	few	CAISGEGNTEAFF	TGTGCCATCAGTGGAGAGGGAAACACTGAAGCTTTCTTT
NA	TRBV20-1	TRBJ1-2	NA	CSARDHEDGYTF	TGCAGTGCTAGAGATCATGAGGATGGCTACACCTTC
NA	TRBV2	TRBJ1-4	few	CASRGTEPNEKLFF	TGTGCCAGCAGGGGGACGGAACCTAATGAAAAACTGTTTTTT
NA	TRBV30	TRBJ2-7	NA	CARKSGAYEQYF	TGTGCCCGGAAATCAGGGGCCTACGAGCAGTACTTC
TRBD1	TRBV29-1	TRBJ1-1	many	CSVERDRRNEAFF	TGCAGCGTGGAGCGGGACAGACGAAATGAAGCTTTCTTT
NA	TRBV7-9	TRBJ1-1	NA	CASSITGRANTEAFF	TGTGCCAGCAGCATAACTGGACGGGCGAACACTGAAGCTTTCTTT
NA	TRBV20-1	TRBJ1-5	few	CSARDRASNQPQHF	TGCAGTGCTAGAGACCGGGCCAGCAATCAGCCCCAGCATTTT
NA	TRBV7-2	TRBJ1-2	few	CASSQRPERYGYTF	TGTGCCAGCAGCCAACGGCCTGAACGCTATGGCTACACCTTC
NA	TRBV20-1	TRBJ1-2	few	CSASPRAQGYYGYTF	TGCAGTGCGTCCCCCCGGGCTCAGGGGTACTATGGCTACACCTTC
NA	TRBV7-9	TRBJ1-2	NA	CASSGTNYGYTF	TGTGCCAGCAGCGGCACTAACTATGGCTACACCTTC
NA	TRBV10-3	TRBJ2-5	NA	CAISESGMTQYF	TGTGCCATCAGTGAGTCCGGAATGACCCAGTACTTC
NA	TRBV20-1	TRBJ2-7	NA	CSARPPTVGEQYF	TGCAGTGCTAGGCCCCCTACGGTAGGCGAGCAGTACTTC
NA	TRBV27	TRBJ1-1	NA	CASSLGQAMTEAFF	TGTGCCAGCAGTTTAGGGCAGGCCATGACTGAAGCTTTCTTT
NA	TRBV5-1	TRBJ1-2	NA	CASSLAPGYGGGYTF	TGCGCCAGCAGCTTGGCCCCGGGCTACGGAGGGGGCTACACCTTC
TRBD2	TRBV15	TRBJ2-5	NA	CATSSRLAAETQYF	TGTGCCACCAGTTCCCGACTAGCCGCAGAGACCCAGTACTTC
TRBD1	TRBV20-1	TRBJ1-2	few	CSASLPGTGGYGYTF	TGCAGTGCTAGCCTCCCCGGGACAGGGGGCTATGGCTACACCTTC
NA	TRBV6-5	TRBJ1-2	few	CASSYSKTRGYGYTF	TGTGCCAGCAGTTACTCGAAGACGAGGGGCTATGGCTACACCTTC
TRBD1	TRBV29-1	TRBJ1-1	few	CSVRYNGQGGTEAFF	TGCAGCGTGAGATATAACGGACAGGGCGGCACTGAAGCTTTCTTT
NA	TRBV9	TRBJ1-4	NA	CASSVDGGMEKLFF	TGTGCCAGCAGCGTAGATGGAGGGATGGAAAAACTGTTTTTT
NA	TRBV7-2	TRBJ2-6	NA	CASSLVHSGANVLTF	TGTGCCAGCAGCTTAGTCCACTCTGGGGCCAACGTCCTGACTTTC
TRBD1	TRBV5-1	TRBJ2-7	NA	CASSSRQGFYEQYF	TGCGCCAGCAGCTCCCGACAGGGATTCTACGAGCAGTACTTC
NA	TRBV5-1	TRBJ1-4	NA	CASSLGRGEKLFF	TGCGCCAGCAGCTTGGGACGGGGTGAAAAACTGTTTTTT
TRBD1	TRBV20-1	TRBJ1-1	NA	CSARPGTGGTEAFF	TGCAGTGCTCGTCCAGGGACAGGGGGCACTGAAGCTTTCTTT
NA	TRBV5-1	TRBJ2-7	once	CASSRGQDASYEQYF	TGCGCCAGCAGCCGCGGGCAGGACGCCTCCTACGAGCAGTACTTC
TRBD2	TRBV5-1	TRBJ2-3	few	CASSLTSVADTQYF	TGCGCCAGCAGCCTTACTAGCGTTGCAGATACGCAGTATTTT
NA	TRBV6-1	TRBJ2-3	few	CASSEWGGLSTDTQYF	TGTGCCAGCAGTGAATGGGGGGGCCTTAGCACAGATACGCAGTATTTT
NA	TRBV28	TRBJ2-2	NA	CASSLSPRPLEELFF	TGTGCCAGCAGTTTATCCCCTAGGCCCCTCGAGGAGCTGTTTTTT
NA	TRBV4-1	TRBJ1-1	NA	CASSQDPGDTEAFF	TGCGCCAGCAGCCAAGACCCAGGGGACACTGAAGCTTTCTTT
NA	TRBV6-6	TRBJ2-1	NA	CASSYSIDRRPTEQFF	TGTGCCAGCAGTTACTCGATCGACAGGCGCCCGACGGAGCAGTTCTTC